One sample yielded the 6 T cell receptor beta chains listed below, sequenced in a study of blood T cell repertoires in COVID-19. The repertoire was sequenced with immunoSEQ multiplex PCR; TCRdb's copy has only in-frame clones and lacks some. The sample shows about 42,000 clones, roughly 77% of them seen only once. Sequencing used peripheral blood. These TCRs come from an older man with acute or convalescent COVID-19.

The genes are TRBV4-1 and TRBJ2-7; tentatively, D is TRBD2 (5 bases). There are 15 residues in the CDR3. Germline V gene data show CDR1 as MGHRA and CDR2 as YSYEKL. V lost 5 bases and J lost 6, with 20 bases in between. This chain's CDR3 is CASSLTTSFISEQYF. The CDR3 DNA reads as TGCGCCAGCAGCTTAACCACTAGTTTTATCAGCGAGCAGTACTTC.

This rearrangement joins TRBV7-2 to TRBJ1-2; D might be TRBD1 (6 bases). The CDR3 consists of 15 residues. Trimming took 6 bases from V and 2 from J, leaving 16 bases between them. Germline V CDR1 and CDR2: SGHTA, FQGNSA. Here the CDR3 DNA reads TGTGCCAGCAGTCCCACGGGGGGCGGGAACTATGGCTACACCTTC. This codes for CASSPTGGGNYGYTF.

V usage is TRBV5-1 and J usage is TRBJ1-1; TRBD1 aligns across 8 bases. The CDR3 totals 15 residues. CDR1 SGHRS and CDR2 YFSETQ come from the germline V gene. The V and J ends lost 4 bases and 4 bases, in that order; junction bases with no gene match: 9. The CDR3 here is CASSAPDRGGTEAFF. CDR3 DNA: TGCGCCAGCAGCGCCCCCGACAGGGGCGGCACTGAAGCTTTCTTT.

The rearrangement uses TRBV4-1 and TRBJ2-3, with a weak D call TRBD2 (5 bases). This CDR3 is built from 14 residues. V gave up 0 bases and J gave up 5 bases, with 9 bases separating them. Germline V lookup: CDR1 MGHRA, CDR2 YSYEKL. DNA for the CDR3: TGCGCCAGCAGCCAAGATCCGAGCGGAGATACGCAGTATTTT. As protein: CASSQDPSGDTQYF.

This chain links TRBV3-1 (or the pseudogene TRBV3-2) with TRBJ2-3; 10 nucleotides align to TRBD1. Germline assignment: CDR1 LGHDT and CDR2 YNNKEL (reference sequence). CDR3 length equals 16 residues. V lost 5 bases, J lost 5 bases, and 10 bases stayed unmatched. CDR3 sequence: CASSYSTTGGLDTQYF. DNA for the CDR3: TGTGCCAGCAGCTATTCCACGACAGGGGGCTTAGATACGCAGTATTTT.

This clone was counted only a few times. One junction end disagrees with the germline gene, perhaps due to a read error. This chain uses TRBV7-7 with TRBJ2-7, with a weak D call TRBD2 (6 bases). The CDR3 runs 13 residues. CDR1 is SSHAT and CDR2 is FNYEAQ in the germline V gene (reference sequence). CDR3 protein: CASSLSSSGEQYF. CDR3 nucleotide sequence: TGTGCTAGCAGCTTATCTAGTAGCGGCGAGCAGTACTTC.